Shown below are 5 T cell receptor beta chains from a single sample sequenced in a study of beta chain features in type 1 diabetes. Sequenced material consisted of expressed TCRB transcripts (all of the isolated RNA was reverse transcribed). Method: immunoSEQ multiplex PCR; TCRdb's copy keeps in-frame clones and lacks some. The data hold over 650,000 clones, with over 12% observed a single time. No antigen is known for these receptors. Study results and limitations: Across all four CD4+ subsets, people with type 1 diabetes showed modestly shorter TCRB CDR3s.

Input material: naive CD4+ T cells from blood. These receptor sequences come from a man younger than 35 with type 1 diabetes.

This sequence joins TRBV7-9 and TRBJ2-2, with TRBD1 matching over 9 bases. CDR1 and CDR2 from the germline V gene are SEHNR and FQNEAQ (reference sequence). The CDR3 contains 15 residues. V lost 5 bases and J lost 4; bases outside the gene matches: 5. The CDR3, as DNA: TGTGCCAGCAGCCCCCGGACAGGGGTCACCGGGGAGCTGTTTTTT. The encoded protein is CASSPRTGVTGELFF.

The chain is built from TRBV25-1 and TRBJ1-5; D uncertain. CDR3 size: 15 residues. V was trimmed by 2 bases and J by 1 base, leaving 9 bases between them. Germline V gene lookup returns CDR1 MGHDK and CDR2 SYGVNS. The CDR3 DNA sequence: TGTGCCAGCAGTGAAGGAACCTGGAGCAATCAGCCCCAGCATTTT. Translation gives CASSEGTWSNQPQHF.

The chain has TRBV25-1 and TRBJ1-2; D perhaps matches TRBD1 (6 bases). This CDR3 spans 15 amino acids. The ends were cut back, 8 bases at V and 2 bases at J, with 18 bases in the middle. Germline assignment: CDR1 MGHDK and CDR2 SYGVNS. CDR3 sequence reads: CASLPTGGANYGYTF. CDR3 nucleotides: TGTGCCAGCCTCCCGACGGGGGGGGCGAACTATGGCTACACCTTC.

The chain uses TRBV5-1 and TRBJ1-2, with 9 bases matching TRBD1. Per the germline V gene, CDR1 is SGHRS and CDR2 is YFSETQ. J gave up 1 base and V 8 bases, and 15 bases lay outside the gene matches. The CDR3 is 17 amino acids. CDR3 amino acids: CASASTGGALINYGYTF. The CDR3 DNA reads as TGCGCCAGTGCCTCGACAGGGGGAGCCCTTATTAACTATGGCTACACCTTC. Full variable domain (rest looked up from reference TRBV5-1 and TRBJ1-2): KAGVTQTPRYLIKTRGQQVTLSCSPISGHRSVSWYQQTPGQGLQFLFEYFSETQRNKGNFPGRFSGRQFSNSRSEMNVSTLELGDSALYLCASASTGGALINYGYTFGSGTRLTVV.

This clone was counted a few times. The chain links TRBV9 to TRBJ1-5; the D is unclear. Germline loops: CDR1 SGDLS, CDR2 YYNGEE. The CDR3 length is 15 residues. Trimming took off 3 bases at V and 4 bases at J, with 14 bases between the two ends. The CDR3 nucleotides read TGTGCCAGCAGCGGGGGTGAGGGTAGTAATCAGCCCCAGCATTTT. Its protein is CASSGGEGSNQPQHF.